This T cell receptor beta chain was recorded in a study of blood T cell repertoires in COVID-19 (dated by TCRdb to the early 2020s). For context, the study as a whole: The collaborator samples originated in the United States, Italy and Spain and spanned the acute and convalescent phases of COVID-19. The repertoires were released in a freely available public database intended as a resource for research on the immune response to SARS-CoV-2. Samples were obtained from the ongoing ImmuneRACE study (first 160 participants) and from 1,254 subjects provided by 6 global collaborators. The material from the prospective study consisted of cDNA or gDNA derived from T cells, B-cell-depleted T cells, or PBMCs. Where available, HLA class I and class II types were taken from metadata supplied by the sample provider and were not determined by assay-based typing. Deeply sampled blood TCRbeta repertoires from subjects exposed to, actively infected with, or recovered from COVID-19 were included in the dataset. Sample metadata almost always included a de-identified subject ID, COVID-19 status, age in years and sex.

On this clone: Its antigen has not been determined. No quality values exist for individual bases; no much larger clone is one base distant.

Each collaborating institution followed its own protocols to collect whole blood in K2EDTA tubes. For TCRbeta analysis, collaborators shipped samples in one of three forms: frozen whole blood, isolated PBMCs, or DNA extracted from either of those sample types. TCRbeta CDR3 regions were amplified from genomic DNA using the immunoSEQ Assay, a bias-controlled multiplex PCR. Regarding the original processing steps: Within the assay, amplification of reference gene primers was used to estimate how many nucleated cells each sample contained. Sequence reads were collapsed and filtered to measure the absolute abundance of every unique TCRbeta CDR3 rearrangement. For each sample, productive Simpson clonality was calculated by taking the square root of Simpson's diversity index across productive rearrangements. TCRdb holds this immuneACCESS table with in-frame rearrangements only. Some clones are missing; in checked studies, unresolved V genes explain under half, and the rest has no known cause. V and J calls and clone size are given by that table; D and trimming were obtained from the DNA. Present in this sample are about 37,000 clones, about 80% of which were seen just once. The top ten constitute approximately 15% of the sample.

The study at large found these results: Clinical and demographic metadata were provided uncurated, with the amount varying by source and participant.

Sequences KGHDR (CDR1) and SFDVKD (CDR2) are obtained from the germline V gene. The CDR3 numbers 16 residues from cysteine through phenylalanine. The read is trimmed to its CDR3 DNA, 48 bases read in frame from base 1. Cut back by 11 bases and 0 bases, the V and J ends lie 19 bases apart. This receptor was taken from a woman aged 70 to 79 with acute or convalescent COVID-19. The rearranged chain carries TRBV24-1 and TRBJ1-3; no confident D gene assignment can be made. The sequencing input was peripheral blood. In nucleotides, the sequence is TGTGCCAGGGAGGGTGGCTCGAAACACTCTGGAAACACCATATATTTT. Its translation is CAREGGSKHSGNTIYF.